The 17 T cell receptor beta chains presented below share a single source sample, sequenced in a study of CD8 T cells in Susac syndrome. The RNA, roughly 0.45 to 1 ug, was put through reverse transcription using random hexamers. TCRdb redid the calling of the immunoSEQ multiplex PCR reads with MiXCR, one entry per CDR3 protein. The sample yields hundreds of thousands of distinct CDR3 sequences, approximately 94% seen once. The sequenced sample was CD4+ T cells from PBMCs. These receptors all come from a human donor with Susac syndrome.

The chain joins TRBV6-2 or TRBV6-3 to TRBJ1-1; TRBD1 is a possible D gene (5 bases). The germline gives CDR1 MNHEY, CDR2 SVGEGT. The CDR3 covers 13 residues. The ends were cut back, 8 bases at V and 10 bases at J, with 20 bases in the middle. The CDR3 DNA reads TGTGCCAGCGCGGAGGGGACCCCTGAACGAGCTTTCTTT. The encoded protein is CASAEGTPERAFF.

J is TRBJ2-5 and V is TRBV6-1; D gene unclear. This CDR3 has 12 amino acids. The germline CDR1 and CDR2 sequences are MNHNS and SASEGT. V lost 4 bases and J 4 bases, leaving 7 bases between the germline ends. The CDR3 sequence is CASSAVGETQYF. The CDR3 DNA follows: TGTGCCAGCAGTGCGGTAGGAGAGACCCAGTACTTC.

This sequence joins TRBV20-1 and TRBJ1-1; D is unclear. Trimming removed 3 bases at V and 1 base at J, with 9 bases between. There are 13 residues in the CDR3. Germline V CDR1 and CDR2: DFQATT, SNEGSKA (reference sequence). The CDR3 loop reads CSASGRWNTEAFF. The CDR3 nucleotides read TGCAGTGCTAGTGGCAGATGGAACACTGAAGCTTTCTTT.

The J gene is TRBJ1-1, the V gene TRBV6-2 or TRBV6-3; 11 nucleotides agree with TRBD1. CDR3 length: 16 amino acids. The V and J ends lost 5 bases and 1 base, in that order; junction bases with no gene match: 6. Germline V lookup: CDR1 MNHEY, CDR2 SVGEGT. The chain's CDR3 is CASSHWDRGANTEAFF. CDR3 in DNA: TGTGCCAGCAGTCACTGGGACAGGGGGGCGAACACTGAAGCTTTCTTT.

This chain links TRBV19 with TRBJ1-6; D unclear. Germline V CDR1 and CDR2: LNHDA, SQIVND (reference sequence). The CDR3 runs to 14 residues. V lost 3 bases to trimming and J lost 7 bases, with 10 bases between them. CDR3 coding DNA: TGTGCCAGTAGTATTCGTGATATCAATTCACCCCTCCACTTT. Translation gives CASSIRDINSPLHF.

In this sample, this clonotype turned up once. The rearrangement links TRBV6-6 to TRBJ1-2; D remains unclear. Germline V gene data show CDR1 as MNHNY and CDR2 as SVGAGI (reference sequence). There are 13 residues in the CDR3. Trimming took off 3 bases at V and 3 bases at J, with 8 bases between the two ends. This chain's CDR3 is CASSYNEDYGYTF. CDR3 bases: TGTGCCAGCAGTTATAATGAAGACTATGGCTACACCTTC.

The chain employs TRBV20-1 and TRBJ1-5; D not certain. Germline V gene lookup returns CDR1 DFQATT and CDR2 SNEGSKA (reference sequence). V lost 2 bases and J 2 bases, leaving 13 bases between the germline ends. This CDR3 is 15 amino acids long. CDR3 amino acids: CSARKDVWGNQPQHF. The DNA for the CDR3 is TGCAGTGCTAGAAAGGACGTTTGGGGCAATCAGCCCCAGCATTTT.

CDR3 protein: CSARTVTGSPIEKLFF. The DNA of the CDR3 is TGCAGTGCTAGGACAGTAACAGGGTCCCCGATAGAAAAACTGTTTTTT. The chain carries TRBV20-1 and TRBJ1-4, with a tentative D call TRBD1 (6 bases). This CDR3 spans 16 amino acids. Deletions cut 3 bases from V and 8 bases from J, with 22 bases between. Germline CDR1 is DFQATT and CDR2 is SNEGSKA (reference sequence).

The J gene is TRBJ1-2, the V gene TRBV7-3; weak D call: TRBD1 (6 bases). The CDR3 has 14 residues. In germline, CDR1 is SGHTA, CDR2 FQGTGA. The V and J ends lost 5 bases and 6 bases respectively, with 16 bases between them. This CDR3 reads CASSANREVNGYTF. CDR3 nucleotide sequence: TGTGCCAGCAGCGCAAACAGGGAAGTAAATGGCTACACCTTC. The variable domain in full, completed from reference TRBV7-3 and TRBJ1-2, reads GAGVSQTPSNKVTEKGKYVELRCDPISGHTALYWYRQSLGQGPEFLIYFQGTGAADDSGLPNDRFFAVRPEGSVSTLKIQRTERGDSAVYLCASSANREVNGYTFGSGTRLTVV.

This clonotype was counted only a few times. This rearrangement joins TRBV20-1 to TRBJ2-7; D gene unclear. The CDR3 contains 11 residues. Trimming removed 3 bases at V and 5 bases at J, with 8 bases between. Germline V gene data show CDR1 as DFQATT and CDR2 as SNEGSKA (reference sequence). The CDR3 is CSARKIDEQYF. DNA of the CDR3: TGCAGTGCTAGGAAAATAGACGAGCAGTACTTC.

The genes are TRBV20-1 and TRBJ2-5; D is perhaps TRBD1 (6 bases). V lost 1 base to trimming and J lost 7 bases, with 16 bases between them. CDR3 length equals 14 residues. CDR1 and CDR2 (germline): DFQATT, SNEGSKA (reference sequence). The CDR3 loop is CSARVIGTPGTQYF. CDR3 sequence (DNA): TGCAGTGCTAGAGTAATCGGGACACCAGGGACCCAGTACTTC.

V usage is TRBV6-2 or TRBV6-3 and J usage is TRBJ2-7, with no clear D. Germline assignment: CDR1 MNHEY and CDR2 SVGEGT. This CDR3 region has 14 residues. V dropped 5 bases and J dropped 1 base, with 12 bases sitting between them. The CDR3 region is CASSGSWDSYEQYF. The CDR3 coding sequence is TGTGCCAGCAGTGGAAGCTGGGATTCCTACGAGCAGTACTTC.

The V gene is TRBV6-5, the J gene TRBJ2-7; a weak D match, TRBD1 (5 bases). From germline, CDR1 is MNHEY and CDR2 SVGAGI. V was clipped by 6 bases and J by 1 base, with 10 bases between them. This CDR3 has 13 amino acids. In nucleotides, the CDR3 is TGTGCCAGCAGGTCCGACAGTTCCTACGAGCAGTACTTC. Translating gives CASRSDSSYEQYF.

This clonotype is a singleton in its sample. The genes are TRBV18 and TRBJ2-2; D gene ambiguous. V lost 10 bases and J 0 bases, leaving 12 bases between the germline ends. In germline, CDR1 is KGHSH, CDR2 LQKENI. The CDR3 length is 14 residues. CDR3 nucleotides: TGTGCCAACCAGCAGTCCGCGAACACCGGGGAGCTGTTTTTT. Protein sequence: CANQQSANTGELFF.

The J gene is TRBJ1-2, the V gene TRBV5-4, with 7 bases aligning to TRBD1. V was pared by 0 bases and J by 3 bases, with 8 bases of the junction left unmatched. CDR3 length equals 16 residues. The germline V gene encodes CDR1 SGHNT and CDR2 YYREEE (reference sequence). CDR3 DNA: TGTGCCAGCAGCTTGGGGCTTACCACAGGGGACTATGGCTACACCTTC. It specifies CASSLGLTTGDYGYTF.

The chain uses TRBV19 and TRBJ2-3, with no clear D. This CDR3 region has 14 residues. Trimming removed 1 base at V and 2 bases at J, with 7 bases between. The V gene's germline CDR1 is LNHDA and CDR2 SQIVND (reference sequence). Here the CDR3 DNA reads TGTGCCAGTAGTATAGGGGAACACACAGATACGCAGTATTTT. Its protein is CASSIGEHTDTQYF.

This sequence joins TRBV12-3 or TRBV12-4 and TRBJ1-2; D unclear. This CDR3 contains 13 residues. V lost 1 base and J 7 bases, leaving 10 bases between the germline ends. CDR3 sequence: CASSLGELAGYTF. The CDR3 nucleotides read TGTGCCAGCAGTTTAGGGGAACTAGCTGGCTACACCTTC.